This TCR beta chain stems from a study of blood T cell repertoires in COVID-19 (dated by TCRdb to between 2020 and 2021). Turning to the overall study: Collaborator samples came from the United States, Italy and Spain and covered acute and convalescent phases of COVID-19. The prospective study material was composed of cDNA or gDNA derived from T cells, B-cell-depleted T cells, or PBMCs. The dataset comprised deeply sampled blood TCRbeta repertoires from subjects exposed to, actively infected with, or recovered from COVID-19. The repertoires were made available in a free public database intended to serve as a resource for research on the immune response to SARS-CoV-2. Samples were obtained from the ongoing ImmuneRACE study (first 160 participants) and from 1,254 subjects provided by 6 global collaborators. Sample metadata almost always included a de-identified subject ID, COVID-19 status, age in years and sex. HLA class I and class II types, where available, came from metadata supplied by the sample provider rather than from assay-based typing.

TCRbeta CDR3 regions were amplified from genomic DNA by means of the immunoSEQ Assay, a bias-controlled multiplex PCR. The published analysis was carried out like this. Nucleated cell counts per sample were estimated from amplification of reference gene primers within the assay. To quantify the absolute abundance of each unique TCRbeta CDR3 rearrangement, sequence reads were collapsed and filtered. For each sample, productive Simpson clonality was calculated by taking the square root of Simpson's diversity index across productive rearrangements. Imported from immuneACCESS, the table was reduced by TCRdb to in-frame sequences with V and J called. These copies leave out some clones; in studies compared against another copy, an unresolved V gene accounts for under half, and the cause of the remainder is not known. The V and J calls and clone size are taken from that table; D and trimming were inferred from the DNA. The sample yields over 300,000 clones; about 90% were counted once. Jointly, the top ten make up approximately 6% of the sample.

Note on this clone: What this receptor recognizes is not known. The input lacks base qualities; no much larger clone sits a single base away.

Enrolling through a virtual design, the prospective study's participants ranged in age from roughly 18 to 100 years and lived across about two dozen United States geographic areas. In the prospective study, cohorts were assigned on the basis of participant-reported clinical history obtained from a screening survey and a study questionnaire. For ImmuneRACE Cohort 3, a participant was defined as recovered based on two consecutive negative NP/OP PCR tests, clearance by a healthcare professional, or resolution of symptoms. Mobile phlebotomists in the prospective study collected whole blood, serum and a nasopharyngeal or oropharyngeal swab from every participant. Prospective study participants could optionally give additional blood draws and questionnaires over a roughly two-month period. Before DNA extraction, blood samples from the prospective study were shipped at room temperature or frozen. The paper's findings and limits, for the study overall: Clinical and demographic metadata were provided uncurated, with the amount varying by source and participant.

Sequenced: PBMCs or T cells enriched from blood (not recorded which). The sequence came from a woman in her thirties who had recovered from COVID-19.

The CDR3 loop reads CASSYSDRGGTEAFF. The DNA is TGTGCCAGCAGTTACTCGGACAGGGGAGGCACTGAAGCTTTCTTT. Here the chain combines TRBV6-5 and TRBJ1-1; TRBD1 lines up with 9 middle nucleotides. The V end gives up 0 bases and the J end 4 bases, leaving 3 bases in the junction not matched to a gene. The CDR3 contains 15 residues, cysteine and phenylalanine counted. Solely the CDR3 DNA is kept, with 45 bases framed from the first base. CDR1 is given as MNHEY and CDR2 as SVGAGI, both from the germline V gene.